This T cell receptor (beta chain) derives from a study of monozygotic twins with inflammatory bowel disease. It was 3,000 to 4,000 ng of total RNA that each TCR library used. TCRdb re-called the 5' RACE reads; one entry per CDR3 protein, DNA not given. This repertoire includes some 160,000 distinct CDR3 sequences. Each donor supplied about 2.5 ml of blood. Researchers isolated total RNA from whole blood without sorting T cells. This CDR3 region has 13 residues. Sample: blood. This chain uses TRBV12-3 or TRBV12-4 with TRBJ2-7. The receptor's source is a human donor with ulcerative colitis or Crohn's disease, or a healthy co-twin of an affected twin (not recorded which). This chain's CDR3 is CASSLGSLDEQYF.